This note documents a single T cell receptor beta chain sequence. Its cognate antigen has yet to be identified. One end of the junction does not line up with germline, which may come from a read error. The receptor library was made with the immunoSEQ multiplex PCR assay. For the multiplex PCR, a mixture combining 60 forward primers for TCR Vbeta segments and 13 reverse primers for TCR Jbeta segments was used. Amplification of the CDR3 region of rearranged TCR beta genes was performed with a multiplex PCR assay on genomic DNA. The Illumina HiSeq System was used to sequence the amplified TCR beta libraries as 87-base-pair reads. Turning to the authors' computational methods: Across the 700 or so repertoires, a later analysis counted 60 million to 90 million unique TCR beta chains, 9.5 million to 12 million of which were shared by at least two donors. To remove PCR and sequencing errors, raw reads were error-corrected and collapsed into unique sequences using a nearest-neighbor algorithm that merged closely related sequences. To assign V, D and J gene segments, CDR3 sequences were aligned to IMGT reference sequences. For a sequence to be retained, a match of at least six nucleotides to both a V gene segment and a J gene segment was required. Rearrangements were called productive when the CDR3 lacked stop codons and stayed in frame with V and J; all others were non-productive. CDR3 was defined according to IMGT convention as the region running from the second conserved V-encoded cysteine to the conserved J-encoded phenylalanine. Sequences without an unambiguous match to a single V gene segment were excluded from the earlier analysis of almost 600 of the donors. In an earlier analysis of a few hundred of the donors, a V segment was called functional when productive rearrangements were above 56.7%, and segregating when the standard deviation between donors exceeded 5%. To diagnose cytomegalovirus status from the catalog of TCR beta chain sequences, a statistical classification framework was built. In a later analysis, TCR nucleotide sequences were compared against IMGT/GENE-DB human TR gene sequences so that V and J genes could be assigned. The TCRdist pipeline was used in a later analysis to assign CDR3 sequences and most-parsimonious VDJ recombination scenarios. A later analysis defined each TCR beta chain by its CDR3 amino acid sequence plus V-gene family, and excluded reads lacking a unique V-gene family. As a way to deal with suspected cross-contamination and a sequencing artifact, a later analysis dropped over 550 nucleotide sequences that were highly shared and had low generation probability. In a later analysis, a clonal expansion index was calculated for each public chain from normalized within-repertoire ranks of inferred template counts. Generation probabilities in a later analysis came from a VDJ recombination model fitted to out-of-frame rearrangements, and those results were checked against IGoR. A later analysis scored TCR-TCR, TCR-HLA and TCR-CMV co-occurrence with hypergeometric tests, applying a repertoire-size bias correction to TCR pairs. In a later analysis, false discovery rates were estimated by permuting HLA or CMV assignments 20 times. In a later analysis, co-occurring TCRs were grouped using DBSCAN, with TCRdist sequence similarity added in when clustering inside HLA-allele-positive subsets. Repertoires with fewer than 30,000 or more than 120,000 public chains, plus five repertoires with anomalous nucleotide sharing, were excluded from co-occurrence clustering. Here the immuneACCESS table is served through TCRdb, limited to in-frame sequences with V and J called. Missing clones are a known gap in these copies; in checked studies unresolved V genes cover under half, and the rest lacks a known reason. The DNA was the basis for D and trimming; V, J and clone size are from that table. This sample lists 130,000 to 150,000 clones; approximately 84% were detected once. Around 8.8% of the sample is taken by the ten largest.

The cohort consisted of some 730 healthy bone marrow donors. At the time of sampling, every cohort member was nominally healthy, though immune exposures that went unrecorded were likely present. The donor tested CMV seropositive, placing the donor among the 289 seropositive members of the cohort. A peripheral blood sample was provided by each donor, and peripheral blood mononuclear cells were used for TCR beta sequencing. The Qiagen DNeasy Blood Extraction Kit was used to extract genomic DNA from the blood cell samples. The sample originates from a study of cytomegalovirus exposure and HLA in healthy donors (dated by TCRdb to between 2016 and 2019). The study in broad terms: An earlier analysis of several hundred of the donors reported 250 to 300 Gb of sequence data and 100 million to 140 million unique TCR beta sequences from 190 million or so T cells. Roughly 300 gigabases of sequencing data and tens of millions of unique TCR sequences were included in an early release covering roughly 700 HLA-typed donors. Of the 300 to 400 genotyped donors, approximately 82% fell in the genetic ancestry cluster associated with self-reported Caucasian donors. The study aimed to test whether signatures of past pathogen exposure could be identified by cataloging public T cell receptors. The study used immunosequencing to profile the T cell repertoires of more than 650 subjects and linked those repertoires to cytomegalovirus serostatus. In addition to the first cohort of roughly 670 subjects, a separate validation cohort of around 110 different subjects was used. High-throughput TCR immunosequencing, statistical association of individual TCRs with disease status, and machine learning were combined to predict cytomegalovirus infection status. In a later analysis, previously published TCR beta repertoires from about 670 donors were re-analyzed and high-resolution HLA genotyping was added so that TCR occurrence patterns could be studied. Rather than using new phenotypic data, the later analysis identified candidate immune exposures from TCR beta sequences and from how often those sequences occurred across donors. An earlier analysis of around 640 of the donors used high-throughput TCR beta sequencing to judge whether each TCR beta V gene segment behaved as functional or pseudogenic. Alongside the repertoire data, information on donor age, sex, ethnicity and CMV serostatus was compiled. In a later genetic analysis, genome-wide SNP genotypes for about three fifths of the roughly 670 donors were used, and that subset was treated as a discovery cohort. Every discovery cohort repertoire had been produced on one sequencing platform. Both class I and class II loci were covered by HLA typing, at four-digit resolution. Typing coverage varied by locus: about 620-630 donors for A, B, C, DRB1 and DQB1; roughly 560 for DQA1; nearly 610 for DPA1; more than 450 for DPB1. Several DR-DQ haplotypes were handled as single units for association and clustering because linkage in the cohort was strong. Among about 400 genotyped donors of the cohort, an average of around 220,000 unique TCR beta nucleotide sequences was sequenced per donor, of which approximately 19% were non-productive.

Spanning cysteine to phenylalanine, the CDR3 consists of 14 amino acids. CDR3 DNA only is kept here, 42 bases in frame from base 1. The germline V gene provides CDR1 SGHTA and CDR2 FQGNSA. Broader findings and caveats from the paper: It was suggested by the authors that the approach could potentially be generalized to other disease states and immunological phenotypes. Specific HLA alleles were associated with more than 15,000 TCR beta sequences at a false discovery rate of 0.05 in a later analysis. The study gave a list of 150 to 200 TCR beta chains associated with cytomegalovirus. An association between a missense DCLRE1C variant and V-gene and J-gene trimming of TCR beta chains was found in a later genetic analysis and replicated in an independent cohort. A further reported finding was that TCR beta sequences accurately predicted the HLA-A and HLA-B alleles for most subjects in the first cohort. Across donors, most TCR sequences were observed very rarely, whereas some public TCRs were present in many individuals. According to a later analysis, most CMV-associated TCR beta chains appeared to be HLA-restricted, and the HLA associations seemed to be driven largely by CMV exposure. The earlier analysis of some 540 of the donors excluded roughly 16 rarely observed V segments, including chromosome 9 orphons, because counts were too low. The 87-base-pair reads could not distinguish some IMGT-functional V segments, including TRBV6-2 and TRBV6-3, so those segments were excluded. According to a later analysis, parvovirus B19, influenza, CMV and Epstein-Barr virus appeared linked to several top co-occurrence clusters. Assigning TCR associations to individual alleles was difficult when HLA alleles, especially DR and DQ, strongly co-occurred. Three of the identified cytomegalovirus-associated TCR beta chains were confirmed in vitro to be specific for cytomegalovirus antigens. Presence/absence analyses assumed roughly uniform sequencing depth across donors, an assumption that may not hold. In a later genetic analysis, fewer N-insertions in productive TCRs were reported among donors in an Asian-associated ancestry cluster than the roughly 670-donor mean. A group of highly shared sequence variants was considered likely to be a technical artifact of the sequencing pipeline. An earlier analysis of some 560 of the donors showed that most TCR beta V segments appeared in productive rearrangements either about 87% or about 30% of the time, which broadly matched IMGT annotations. For the cohort, immune exposure information was limited to CMV serostatus. Because HLA typing was unavailable for some donors at each locus, only the typed subset was used in association tests. Compared with equally common non-associated chains, HLA-associated TCR beta chains in a later analysis were more clonally expanded and had lower generation probabilities. The classifier was reported to diagnose cytomegalovirus status with high specificity and sensitivity in both the original cohort and the validation cohort. In a later analysis, TCR association rates were found to vary across HLA loci, with the most associated TCRs seen for DRB1 alleles and the fewest for HLA-C alleles. This cohort had only TCR beta chains sequenced, and the lack of alpha or paired-chain data limited which features could be detected. Correlated functional status among segregating V segments might reflect linkage disequilibrium, but an unknown experimental factor could not be ruled out.

The V gene is TRBV7-2 and the J gene is TRBJ1-4, with 9 middle bases fitting TRBD1. The sequence came from a woman in her sixties or seventies in good health and CMV-seropositive. Sequencing input: PBMCs. The CDR3 loop reads CASSLGQGNAKLFF. The sequenced DNA is TGTGCCAGCAGCTTGGGACAGGGAAATGCAAAACTGTTTTTT.